This is a list of T cell receptor beta chains from one sample in a study of molecular identifiers for immune sequencing clone quantification. TCRdb reprocessed the PCR reads with MiXCR, giving one entry per CDR3 protein. The sample has hundreds of thousands of distinct CDR3 sequences, 20% seen once. The sample consisted of naive CD8+ T cells from blood, with Jurkat cell RNA spiked in. The receptors were gathered from a human donor in good health. Some libraries in this study had Jurkat cell RNA spiked in. CDR3s include the opening cysteine and the closing phenylalanine or tryptophan. The order of the fields is V gene, clone size, J gene, D gene, CDR3 DNA, CDR3 protein. A D gene is named only where the DNA matches it firmly. Size is omitted from some rows. Given values are once, few, many or a class for expanded clones.

TRBV6-2/TRBV6-3	NA	TRBJ2-5	TRBD1	TGTGCCAGCAGTTACCGACCGAGGACAGGGTCCCAAGAGACCCAGTACTTC	CASSYRPRTGSQETQYF
TRBV12-3/TRBV12-4	many	TRBJ2-5	TRBD1	TGTGCCAGCAGTAAGCAGGGGGCAGAACAAGAGACCCAGTACTTC	CASSKQGAEQETQYF
TRBV28	many	TRBJ1-1	TRBD1	TGTGCCAGCAGTGAAATTCTCCCGGGACAGCTGAACACTGAAGCTTTCTTT	CASSEILPGQLNTEAFF
TRBV12-3/TRBV12-4	many	TRBJ2-3	NA	TGTGCCAGCAGTTTAATCCAGAGCACAGATACGCAGTATTTT	CASSLIQSTDTQYF
TRBV6-5	many	TRBJ2-3	TRBD2	TGTGCCAGCACCCGCTTAGGGTCCAGCGGGGACACAGATACGCAGTATTTT	CASTRLGSSGDTDTQYF
TRBV25-1	few	TRBJ2-7	TRBD1	TGTGCCAACAGTGATCCGGGACAGGAGAACTACGAGCAGTACTTC	CANSDPGQENYEQYF
TRBV4-3	many	TRBJ1-1	TRBD1	TGCGCCAGCAGCGAAGACAGGGCCCTTGGGGCTGAAGCTTTCTTT	CASSEDRALGAEAFF
TRBV27	many	TRBJ2-7	NA	TGTGCCAGCAGCTACCTTAGCTCCCTCGGTGCCTACGAGCAGTACTTC	CASSYLSSLGAYEQYF
TRBV29-1	many	TRBJ1-1	NA	TGCAGCGCTTACCCCCAGGGCGCCACTGAAGCTTTCTTT	CSAYPQGATEAFF
TRBV27	NA	TRBJ1-1	NA	TGTGCCAGCAGCTCAGGTGATAACACTGAAGCTTTCTTT	CASSSGDNTEAFF
TRBV15	many	TRBJ2-3	NA	TGTGCCACCAGCAGAGACCCGAGCGGACTATTATACCTTGTGGATACGCAGTATTTT	CATSRDPSGLLYLVDTQYF
TRBV2	NA	TRBJ2-3	NA	TGTGCCAGCAGTGAAAACATCGGGACTGCACCCGAATCTAGCACAGATACGCGGTATTTT	CASSENIGTAPESSTDTRYF
TRBV6-5	many	TRBJ1-5	TRBD1	TGTGCCAGCAGCTCGACAGGGTCCCCTAATCAGCCCCAGCATTTT	CASSSTGSPNQPQHF
TRBV7-2	many	TRBJ1-1	NA	TGTGCCAGCAGCTTAGTCCCAGTTGCGAACACTGAAGCTTTCTTT	CASSLVPVANTEAFF
TRBV10-3	few	TRBJ2-1	TRBD2	TGTGCCATCAGCTCTAGCGGAAGCTCCTACAATGAGCAGTTCTTC	CAISSSGSSYNEQFF
TRBV7-9	many	TRBJ2-5	TRBD1	TGTGCCAGCAGCCCGGGACAGTTTAGACAAGAGACCCAGTACTTC	CASSPGQFRQETQYF
TRBV7-9	many	TRBJ1-1	NA	TGTGCCAGCAGTTCGGGACTCAAGAACACTGAAGCTTTCTTT	CASSSGLKNTEAFF
TRBV9	many	TRBJ2-6	TRBD1	TGTGCCAGCAGCGGGACAGGGGGCTCTGGGGCCAACGTCCTGACTTTC	CASSGTGGSGANVLTF
TRBV19	many	TRBJ1-1	NA	TGTGCCAGTAGTATTCGAGGGAACACTGAAGCTTTCTTT	CASSIRGNTEAFF
TRBV19	many	TRBJ2-5	NA	TGTGCCACATCCGGGACCCAAGAGACCCAGTACTTC	CATSGTQETQYF
TRBV28	many	TRBJ2-3	NA	TGTGCCGGCAGTGCCCCAGCTGCTGCGGATACGCAGTATTTT	CAGSAPAAADTQYF
TRBV7-9	many	TRBJ1-1	NA	TGTGCCAGCAGCGGACTGCCGGGACTACTAAAAACCGGTTATTTCTTT	CASSGLPGLLKTGYFF
TRBV4-2	many	TRBJ2-7	NA	TGTGCCAGCAGCCAAGATCCCCCCGAGACATCCTACGAGCAGTACTTC	CASSQDPPETSYEQYF
TRBV2	NA	TRBJ2-7	TRBD2	TGTGCCAGCAGTGAAGCAACGGGACTAGCGGGAACCTACGAGCAGTACTTC	CASSEATGLAGTYEQYF
TRBV7-9	NA	TRBJ2-7	NA	TGTGCCAGCAGCTTAGGTGCCGGGGAGCGGTACTTC	CASSLGAGERYF
TRBV30	few	TRBJ2-7	TRBD1	TGTGCCAGGAGAATTGGGACAGGGGACTACGAGCAGTACTTC	CARRIGTGDYEQYF
TRBV4-1	NA	TRBJ1-1	NA	TGCGCCAGCAGCGCCTTGGGGGGCGACACTGAAGCTTTCTTT	CASSALGGDTEAFF
TRBV2	many	TRBJ2-3	TRBD2	TGTGCCAGCAGTGAGAGGGAGGCGGGAGCCTCCACAGATACGCAGTATTTT	CASSEREAGASTDTQYF
TRBV3-1	many	TRBJ2-1	NA	TGTGCCAGCAGCCGATCGTTGGGGTATGAGCAGTTCTTC	CASSRSLGYEQFF
TRBV6-2/TRBV6-3	NA	TRBJ2-1	TRBD2	TGTGCCAGCAGAAGATCGGGACTAGCGGGGGGAATTTACAATGAGCAGTTCTTC	CASRRSGLAGGIYNEQFF
TRBV9	many	TRBJ1-2	TRBD1	TGTGCCAGCAGCGCTGATACAGGGGGTAAAGGCTACACCTTC	CASSADTGGKGYTF
TRBV15	NA	TRBJ2-7	NA	TGTGCCACCTCGAGGAGCCCCTTCTACGAGCAGTACTTC	CATSRSPFYEQYF
TRBV29-1	many	TRBJ2-5	NA	TGCAGCGCACGGGACATCCAAGAGACCCAGTACTTC	CSARDIQETQYF
TRBV29-1	NA	TRBJ2-2	TRBD2	TGCAGCGGACGACTAGCGGGGGAGCTGTTTTTT	CSGRLAGELFF
TRBV7-6	many	TRBJ2-3	NA	TGTGCCAGCAGCGCCAGGGTAAAGGGAGATACGCAGTATTTT	CASSARVKGDTQYF
TRBV9	many	TRBJ1-1	TRBD1	TGTGCCAGCAGCCACCCTACCACAGGGGGCCGAGGCACTGAAGCTTTCTTT	CASSHPTTGGRGTEAFF
TRBV12-5	many	TRBJ2-7	NA	TGTGCTAGTGGCGAACAGCCCGGGGGCGAGCAGTACTTC	CASGEQPGGEQYF
TRBV2	many	TRBJ1-1	NA	TGTGCCAGCAGGCTGACGGGACATCTGAACACTGAAGCTTTCTTT	CASRLTGHLNTEAFF
TRBV7-8	many	TRBJ1-2	NA	TGTGCCAGCAGCTCCGGCAGGGTGGGGGACTATGGCTACACCTTC	CASSSGRVGDYGYTF
TRBV11-2	NA	TRBJ2-6	NA	TGTGCCAGCAGCCCCGAGGTAGGTCTGATCTCTGGGGCCAACGTCCTGACTTTC	CASSPEVGLISGANVLTF
TRBV19	many	TRBJ2-2	NA	TGTGCCACGAGGACAGGCGGGAGGTCCGGGGAGCTGTTTTTT	CATRTGGRSGELFF
TRBV5-6	many	TRBJ2-7	NA	TGTGCCAGCAGCTTAAAGAGTGCCTACGAGCAGTACTTC	CASSLKSAYEQYF